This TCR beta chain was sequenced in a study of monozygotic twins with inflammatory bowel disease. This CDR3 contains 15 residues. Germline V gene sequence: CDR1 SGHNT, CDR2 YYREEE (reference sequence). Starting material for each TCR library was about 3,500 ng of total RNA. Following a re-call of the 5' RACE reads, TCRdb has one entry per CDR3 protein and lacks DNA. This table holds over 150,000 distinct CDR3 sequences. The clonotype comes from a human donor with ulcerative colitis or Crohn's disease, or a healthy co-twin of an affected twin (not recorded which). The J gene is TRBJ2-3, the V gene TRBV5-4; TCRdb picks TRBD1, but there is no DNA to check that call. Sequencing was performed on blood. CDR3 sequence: CASSSGTGGTDTQYF.